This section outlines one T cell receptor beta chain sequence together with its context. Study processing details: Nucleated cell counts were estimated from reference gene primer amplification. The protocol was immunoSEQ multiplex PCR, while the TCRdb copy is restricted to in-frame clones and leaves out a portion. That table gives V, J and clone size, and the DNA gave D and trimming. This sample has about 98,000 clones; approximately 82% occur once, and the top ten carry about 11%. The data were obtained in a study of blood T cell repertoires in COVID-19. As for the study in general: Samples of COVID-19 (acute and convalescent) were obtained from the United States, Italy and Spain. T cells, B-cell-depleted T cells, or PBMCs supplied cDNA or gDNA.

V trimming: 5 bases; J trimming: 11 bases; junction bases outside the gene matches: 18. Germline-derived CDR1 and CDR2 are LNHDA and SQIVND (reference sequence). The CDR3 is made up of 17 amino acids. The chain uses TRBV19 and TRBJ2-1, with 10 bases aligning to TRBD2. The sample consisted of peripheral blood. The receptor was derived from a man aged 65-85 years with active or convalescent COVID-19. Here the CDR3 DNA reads TGTGCCAGTAGTCGAACTTTAGCGGGGGGCCTCTCAGGACAGCAGTTCTTC. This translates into CASSRTLAGGLSGQQFF. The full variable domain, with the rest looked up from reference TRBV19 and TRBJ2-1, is DGGITQSPKYLFRKEGQNVTLSCEQNLNHDAMYWYRQDPGQGLRLIYYSQIVNDFQKGDIAEGYSVSREKKESFPLTVTSAQKNPTAFYLCASSRTLAGGLSGQQFFGPGTRLTVL.